A selection of T cell receptor beta chains follows, all from one sample in a study of blood T cell repertoires in COVID-19. Produced via immunoSEQ multiplex PCR; TCRdb's table is partial and in-frame only. The sample carries approximately 180,000 clones, 75% to 80% recorded once. Sequenced input: peripheral blood. These receptors all come from a woman between 65 and 79 years old with acute or convalescent COVID-19. CDR3s include the opening cysteine and the closing phenylalanine or tryptophan. Fields, in order: clone size, V gene, J gene, D gene, CDR3 DNA, CDR3 protein. The D gene is left open where the match is weak. Clone size is given for some rows only: seen once, a few or many times, or a class if the clone is expanded.

-	TRBV18	TRBJ1-1	-	TGTGCCAGCTCAAGCGACAGGAACACTGAAGCTTTCTTT	CASSSDRNTEAFF
once	TRBV29-1	TRBJ1-3	-	TGCAGCGTTGTTAGCTCTGGAAACACCATATATTTT	CSVVSSGNTIYF
-	TRBV3-1/TRBV3-2	TRBJ1-2	-	TGTGCCAGCAGCGACGGTCAGGGGCGGTATGGCTACACCTTC	CASSDGQGRYGYTF
-	TRBV2	TRBJ2-6	TRBD1	TGTGCCAGCAGCGAGGACAGGGCTGGGGCCAACGTCCTGACTTTC	CASSEDRAGANVLTF
-	TRBV11-2	TRBJ2-5	-	TGTGCCAGCACCCCAGGGGGGACCTTGGGGACCCAGTACTTC	CASTPGGTLGTQYF
-	TRBV5-1	TRBJ2-7	-	TGCGCCAGCAGCTTGATTCCCACGGACAGTAACTCCGAGCAGTACTTC	CASSLIPTDSNSEQYF
-	TRBV6-1	TRBJ2-4	TRBD1	TGTGCCAGCAGTGATAGACAGGGCCAGGGGTACTTC	CASSDRQGQGYF
-	TRBV19	TRBJ2-6	-	TGTGCCAGTACCTCTACAGGTCTTCATAACTCTGGGGCCAACGTCCTGACTTTC	CASTSTGLHNSGANVLTF
-	TRBV4-1	TRBJ2-6	TRBD2	TGCGCCAGCAGCCAAGTGGACCTAGCGGGATCCGGGGCCAACGTCCTGACTTTC	CASSQVDLAGSGANVLTF
-	TRBV4-2	TRBJ2-7	TRBD2	TGTGCCAGCAGCCAAGATTATGGAGCGGGAGGATACTACGAGCAGTACTTC	CASSQDYGAGGYYEQYF
-	TRBV14	TRBJ2-7	-	TGTGCCAGCAGCCAAGGAGGGGGTCGCGAGCAGTACTTC	CASSQGGGREQYF
-	TRBV5-1	TRBJ1-2	-	TGCGCCCGCAGCCCGGGGGGGGAGTTCTATGGCTACACCTTC	CARSPGGEFYGYTF
-	TRBV9	TRBJ2-1	TRBD2	TGTGCCAGCAGCGTGGGTTTGGCGGGAGAGGACCGGACTGAGCAGTTCTTC	CASSVGLAGEDRTEQFF
-	TRBV5-6	TRBJ2-3	-	TGTGCCAGCAGCACTGACGCGGGACTGGATACGCAGTATTTT	CASSTDAGLDTQYF
-	TRBV15	TRBJ2-7	TRBD1	TGTGCCACCAGCAGAGGAAGGGACAGGGGATACTACGAGCAGTACTTC	CATSRGRDRGYYEQYF
-	TRBV20-1	TRBJ2-7	-	TGCAGTGCTAGTTTACAGTCGGGGAGGTACGAGCAGTACTTC	CSASLQSGRYEQYF
-	TRBV4-2	TRBJ2-2	-	TGTGCCAGCAGCCAAGATGGGGGCTTCGACACCGGGGAGCTGTTTTTT	CASSQDGGFDTGELFF
-	TRBV30	TRBJ2-1	TRBD2	TGTGCCTGGAGTGGAATAGCGGGAGAGCAGTTCTTC	CAWSGIAGEQFF
-	TRBV5-1	TRBJ1-4	TRBD1	TGCGCCAGCAGTAATACCGGGACAGGGGGTGAAAAACTGTTTTTT	CASSNTGTGGEKLFF
-	TRBV9	TRBJ2-2	TRBD2	TGTGCCAGCAGCGTAGCTCCGAGCGGGGTGAACACCGGGGAGCTGTTTTTT	CASSVAPSGVNTGELFF
-	TRBV9	TRBJ2-3	-	TGTGCCAGCAGCCCCCGCAGTATATACCATACGCAGTATTTT	CASSPRSIYHTQYF
-	TRBV5-1	TRBJ1-6	TRBD1	TGCGCCAGCAGCTCCGGACAGGGCTATAGAGATAATTCACCCCTCCACTTT	CASSSGQGYRDNSPLHF
-	TRBV29-1	TRBJ1-4	-	TGCAGCGTTGAAGGGGGGGGGCCAACTAATGAAAAACTGTTTTTT	CSVEGGGPTNEKLFF
-	TRBV29-1	TRBJ1-1	-	TGCAGCGTTGTTCGGGAAGGTCCTGAAGCGGCTTTCTTT	CSVVREGPEAAFF
-	TRBV7-2	TRBJ1-1	-	TGTGCCAGCAGCTTAGTAAGGGGTACCGGGACTGAAGCTTTCTTT	CASSLVRGTGTEAFF
-	TRBV5-1	TRBJ2-5	-	TGCGCCAGCAGCCCTTGGGACGGGGGAAAAGAGACCCAGTACTTC	CASSPWDGGKETQYF
-	TRBV7-2	TRBJ1-3	-	TGTGCCAGCAGCTTAGAGGCAGGGGCTGGAAACACCATATATTTT	CASSLEAGAGNTIYF
-	TRBV5-4	TRBJ2-7	TRBD2	TGTGCCAGCAGCGCGACTAGCGCCGGAGACGAGCAGTACTTC	CASSATSAGDEQYF
-	TRBV11-1	TRBJ2-5	-	TGTGCCAGCAGCTTAATGGAGTCCCAAGAGACCCAGTACTTC	CASSLMESQETQYF
-	TRBV2	TRBJ2-7	-	TGTGCCAGCAGAAAAGGGGCTAGATCGTCCCCCTACGAGCAGTACTTC	CASRKGARSSPYEQYF
-	TRBV5-1	TRBJ1-1	-	TGCGCCAGCAGCTTGGTTGGACAGACTTCCTCTGAAGCTTTCTTT	CASSLVGQTSSEAFF
-	TRBV7-3	TRBJ1-1	-	TGTGCCAGCAGCCCAACAGCCGCGGGCACTGAAGCTTTCTTT	CASSPTAAGTEAFF
once	TRBV5-6	TRBJ2-7	-	TGTGCCAGCAGCTTGGGACAGATAACCTACGAGCAGTACTTC	CASSLGQITYEQYF
-	TRBV19	TRBJ2-7	-	TGTGCCAGTAGTGCCAGACAGGAGAGCTCCTACGAGCAGTACTTC	CASSARQESSYEQYF
-	TRBV5-8	TRBJ1-5	-	TGTGCCAGCAGCCTGCATTTGGGAGGAGGCAGCGATCAGCCCCAGCATTTT	CASSLHLGGGSDQPQHF
-	TRBV6-5	TRBJ1-3	TRBD1	TGTGCCAGCAGTTACGGACAGGCTGGAAACACCATATATTTT	CASSYGQAGNTIYF
-	TRBV12-3/TRBV12-4	TRBJ2-2	-	TGTGCCAGCAGTTTAGGTAGCCCAGGGGAGCTGTTTTTT	CASSLGSPGELFF
-	TRBV6-6	TRBJ2-5	TRBD1	TGTGCCAGCAGTTATCTACAGGGGGCTCAAGAGACCCAGTACTTC	CASSYLQGAQETQYF
-	TRBV19	TRBJ1-3	-	TGTGCCAGTAGTACCCTCGGGACTTCTGGTGGAAACACCATATATTTT	CASSTLGTSGGNTIYF
few	TRBV3-1/TRBV3-2	TRBJ2-1	-	TGTGCCAGCAGCCAAGTTCGGAATGAGCAGTTCTTC	CASSQVRNEQFF
few	TRBV24-1	TRBJ2-1	-	TGTGCCACCAGTGAGGGCAGGGGAGCCGTTAATGAGCAGTTCTTC	CATSEGRGAVNEQFF
once	TRBV5-1	TRBJ1-3	-	TGCGCCAGCAGCCTGGGGCAGGGTTCTTCTGGAAACACCATATATTTT	CASSLGQGSSGNTIYF
-	TRBV5-6	TRBJ2-7	-	TGTGCCAGCAGCTTGGTTCCAGCAGGGCCGGCAGACGAGCAGTACTTC	CASSLVPAGPADEQYF
-	TRBV2	TRBJ2-1	TRBD1	TGTGCCAGCAGCTGGGACAGTGCCAATGAGCAGTTCTTC	CASSWDSANEQFF
-	TRBV3-1/TRBV3-2	TRBJ2-1	TRBD2	TGTGCCAGCAGCCAAGCTCGCGGGAGGGCCTACAATGAGCAGTTCTTC	CASSQARGRAYNEQFF
-	TRBV9	TRBJ2-7	-	TGTGCCAGCAGCGTAGGAAGAACAGCCTCCTACGAGCAGTACTTC	CASSVGRTASYEQYF
-	TRBV5-6	TRBJ2-1	-	TGTGCCAGCAGCCCCTATGCAGCGGGCGCGTACAATGAGCAGTTCTTC	CASSPYAAGAYNEQFF
-	TRBV2	TRBJ1-1	-	TGTGCCAGCAGTTGGGAGAGGGTGTCAAGAGAAGCTTTCTTT	CASSWERVSREAFF
few	TRBV9	TRBJ2-7	TRBD2	TGTGCCAGCAGCGTAGCGGCGGGAGGGCGCGAGCAGTACTTC	CASSVAAGGREQYF
once	TRBV18	TRBJ1-1	TRBD1	TGTGCCAGCTCCCCATTGAACAGGGGATCAGGAATGAACACTGAAGCTTTCTTT	CASSPLNRGSGMNTEAFF
-	TRBV18	TRBJ1-2	TRBD1	TGTGCCAGCTCACCACGAGACAGGGGGCGGGATGGCTACACCTTC	CASSPRDRGRDGYTF
once	TRBV19	TRBJ2-1	TRBD2	TGTGCCAGTAGTTTAACTAGCGGCAATGAGCAGTTCTTC	CASSLTSGNEQFF
-	TRBV12-3/TRBV12-4	TRBJ2-1	-	TGTGCCAGCAGTTTACTTCCCGAGTTCGGGCAGTTCTTC	CASSLLPEFGQFF
-	TRBV5-8	TRBJ2-1	-	TGTGCCAGCAGCTTGGTTTTCGGGATCGTTCCTAACAATGAGCAGTTCTTC	CASSLVFGIVPNNEQFF